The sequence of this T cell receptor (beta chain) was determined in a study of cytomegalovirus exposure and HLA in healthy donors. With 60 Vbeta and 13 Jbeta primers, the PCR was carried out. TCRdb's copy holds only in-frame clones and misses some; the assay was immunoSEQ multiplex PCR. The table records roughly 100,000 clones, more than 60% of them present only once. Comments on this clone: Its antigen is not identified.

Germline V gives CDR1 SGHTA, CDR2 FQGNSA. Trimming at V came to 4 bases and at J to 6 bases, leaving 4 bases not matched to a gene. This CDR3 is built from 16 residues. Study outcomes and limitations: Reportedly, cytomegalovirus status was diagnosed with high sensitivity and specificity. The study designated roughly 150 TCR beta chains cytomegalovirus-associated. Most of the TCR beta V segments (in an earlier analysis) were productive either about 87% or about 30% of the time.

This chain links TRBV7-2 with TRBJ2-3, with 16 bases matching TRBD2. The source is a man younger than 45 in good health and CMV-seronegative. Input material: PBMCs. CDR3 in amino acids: CASSSGLAGGSDTQYF. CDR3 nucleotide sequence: TGTGCCAGCAGCTCGGGACTAGCGGGAGGGTCCGATACGCAGTATTTT.